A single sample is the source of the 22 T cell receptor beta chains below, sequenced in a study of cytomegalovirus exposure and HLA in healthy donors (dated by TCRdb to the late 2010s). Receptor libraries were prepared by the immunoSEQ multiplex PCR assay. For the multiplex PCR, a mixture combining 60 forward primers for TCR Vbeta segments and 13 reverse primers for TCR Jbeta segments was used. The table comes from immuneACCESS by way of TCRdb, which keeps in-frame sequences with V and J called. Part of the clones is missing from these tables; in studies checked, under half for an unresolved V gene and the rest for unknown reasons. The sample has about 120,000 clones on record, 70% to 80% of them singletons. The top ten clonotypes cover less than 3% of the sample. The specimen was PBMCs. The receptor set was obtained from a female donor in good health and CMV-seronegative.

DNA of the CDR3: TGTGCCTGGACTAGTGGGGCGACTGAAGCTTTCTTT. It specifies CAWTSGATEAFF. The V and J genes are TRBV30 and TRBJ1-1; maybe TRBD1 (5 bases). CDR3 size: 12 residues. Germline CDR1 and CDR2: GTSNPN and SVGIG (reference sequence). Trimming pared 4 bases from V and 5 bases from J, leaving 11 bases between.

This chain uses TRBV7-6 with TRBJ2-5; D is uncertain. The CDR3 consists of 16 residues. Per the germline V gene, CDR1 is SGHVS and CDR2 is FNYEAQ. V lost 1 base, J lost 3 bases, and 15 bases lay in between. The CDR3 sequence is CASSLVVRLGEETQYF. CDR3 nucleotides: TGTGCCAGCAGCTTAGTTGTGCGCCTAGGTGAAGAGACCCAGTACTTC.

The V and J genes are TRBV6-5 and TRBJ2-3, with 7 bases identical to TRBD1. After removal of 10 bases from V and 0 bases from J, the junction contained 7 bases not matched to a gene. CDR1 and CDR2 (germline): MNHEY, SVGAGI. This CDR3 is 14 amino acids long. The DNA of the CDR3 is TGTGCCACCCGGGACAGCCATAGCACAGATACGCAGTATTTT. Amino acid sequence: CATRDSHSTDTQYF.

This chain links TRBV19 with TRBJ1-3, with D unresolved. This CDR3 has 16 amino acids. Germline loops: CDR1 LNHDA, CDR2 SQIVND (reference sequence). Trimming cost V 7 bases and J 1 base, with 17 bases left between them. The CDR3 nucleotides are TGTGCCAGTACCCTCCTACCAGGCGCTTCTGGAAACACCATATATTTT. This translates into CASTLLPGASGNTIYF.

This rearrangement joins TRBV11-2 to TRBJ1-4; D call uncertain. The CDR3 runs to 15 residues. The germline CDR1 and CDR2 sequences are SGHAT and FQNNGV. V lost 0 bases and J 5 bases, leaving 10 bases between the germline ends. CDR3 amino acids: CASSLEAGLNEKLFF. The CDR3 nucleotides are TGTGCCAGCAGCTTAGAAGCAGGATTAAATGAAAAACTGTTTTTT.

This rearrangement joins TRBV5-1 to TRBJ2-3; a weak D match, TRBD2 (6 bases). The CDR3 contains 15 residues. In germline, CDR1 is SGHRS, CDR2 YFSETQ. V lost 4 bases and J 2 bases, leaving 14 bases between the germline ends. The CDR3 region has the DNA TGCGCCAGCAGCCCATCGGGGGACCCCACAGATACGCAGTATTTT. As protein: CASSPSGDPTDTQYF.

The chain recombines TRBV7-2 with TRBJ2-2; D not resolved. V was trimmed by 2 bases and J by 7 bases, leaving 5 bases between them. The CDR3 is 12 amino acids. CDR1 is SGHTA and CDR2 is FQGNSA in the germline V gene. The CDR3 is CASSLPNGELFF. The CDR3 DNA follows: TGTGCCAGCAGCTTACCTAACGGGGAGCTGTTTTTT. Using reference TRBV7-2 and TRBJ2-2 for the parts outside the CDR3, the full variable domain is GAGVSQSPSNKVTEKGKDVELRCDPISGHTALYWYRQSLGQGLEFLIYFQGNSAPDKSGLPSDRFSAERTGGSVSTLTIQRTQQEDSAVYLCASSLPNGELFFGEGSRLTVL.

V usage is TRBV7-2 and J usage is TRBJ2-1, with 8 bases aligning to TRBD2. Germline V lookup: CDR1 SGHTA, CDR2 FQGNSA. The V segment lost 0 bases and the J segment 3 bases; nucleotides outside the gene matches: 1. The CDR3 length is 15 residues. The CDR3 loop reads CASSLAAGGYNEQFF. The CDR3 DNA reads TGTGCCAGCAGCTTAGCGGCGGGGGGCTACAATGAGCAGTTCTTC.

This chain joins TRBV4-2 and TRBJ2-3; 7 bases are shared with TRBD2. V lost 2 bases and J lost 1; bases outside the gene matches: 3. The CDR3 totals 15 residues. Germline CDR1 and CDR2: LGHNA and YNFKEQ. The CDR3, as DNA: TGTGCCAGCAGCCAATCGGGACTACGCACAGATACGCAGTATTTT. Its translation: CASSQSGLRTDTQYF.

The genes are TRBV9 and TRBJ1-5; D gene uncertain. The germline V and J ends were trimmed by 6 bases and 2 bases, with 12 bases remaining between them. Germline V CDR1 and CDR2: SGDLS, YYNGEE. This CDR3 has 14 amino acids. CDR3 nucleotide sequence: TGTGCCAGCAACCGGGATGGGGGCAATCAGCCCCAGCATTTT. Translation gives CASNRDGGNQPQHF.

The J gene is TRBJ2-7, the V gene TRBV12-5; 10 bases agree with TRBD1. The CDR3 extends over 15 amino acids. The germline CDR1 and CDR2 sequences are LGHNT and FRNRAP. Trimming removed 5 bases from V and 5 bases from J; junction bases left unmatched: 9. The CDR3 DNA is TGTGCTAGTGGTGGCCGGGACAGGGGCATCGACGAGCAGTACTTC. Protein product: CASGGRDRGIDEQYF.

The CDR3 DNA reads TGTGCCAGCAGCCTTATAGCGGGGGGATCAGAGACCCAGTACTTC. This translates into CASSLIAGGSETQYF. This chain uses TRBV7-3 with TRBJ2-5, with TRBD2 identical over 10 bases. V trimming: 5 bases; J trimming: 4 bases; junction bases outside the gene matches: 7. Looked up from germline, CDR1 is SGHTA and CDR2 is FQGTGA. There are 15 residues in the CDR3.

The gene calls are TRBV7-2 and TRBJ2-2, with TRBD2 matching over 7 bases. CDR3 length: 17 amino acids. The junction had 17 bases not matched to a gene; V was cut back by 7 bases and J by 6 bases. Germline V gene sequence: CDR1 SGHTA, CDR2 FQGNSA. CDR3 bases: TGTGCCAGCAACCCCTGGGAGGGCCGGGTCTCAGCCGGGGAGCTGTTTTTT. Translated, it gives CASNPWEGRVSAGELFF. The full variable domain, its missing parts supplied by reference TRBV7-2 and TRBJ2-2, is GAGVSQSPSNKVTEKGKDVELRCDPISGHTALYWYRQSLGQGLEFLIYFQGNSAPDKSGLPSDRFSAERTGGSVSTLTIQRTQQEDSAVYLCASNPWEGRVSAGELFFGEGSRLTVL.

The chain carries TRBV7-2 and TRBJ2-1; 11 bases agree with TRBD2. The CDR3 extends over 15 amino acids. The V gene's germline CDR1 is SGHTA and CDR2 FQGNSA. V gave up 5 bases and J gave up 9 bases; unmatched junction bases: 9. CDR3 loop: CASSQKLAGAGEQFF. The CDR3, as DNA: TGTGCCAGCAGCCAGAAACTAGCGGGGGCGGGTGAGCAGTTCTTC.

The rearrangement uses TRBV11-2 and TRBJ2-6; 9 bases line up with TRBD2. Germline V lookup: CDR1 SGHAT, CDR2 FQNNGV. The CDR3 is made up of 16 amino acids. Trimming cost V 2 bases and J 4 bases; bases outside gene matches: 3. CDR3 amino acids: CASSLSGGRGANVLTF. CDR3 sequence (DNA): TGTGCCAGCAGCTTAAGCGGGGGGCGCGGGGCCAACGTCCTGACTTTC.

The CDR3 DNA is TGCAGTGCCAGCGATTCCTACGAGCAGTACTTC. Protein product: CSASDSYEQYF. V and J are TRBV20-1 and TRBJ2-7; D is unclear. V was trimmed by 6 bases and J by 1 base, leaving 7 bases between them. The CDR3 has 11 amino acids. Per germline, CDR1 DFQATT and CDR2 SNEGSKA (reference sequence).

The CDR3 DNA sequence: TGTGCCAGCAGGTACGACAGGGGGCGCAGCACAGATACGCAGTATTTT. It specifies CASRYDRGRSTDTQYF. The chain links TRBV2 to TRBJ2-3; 10 bases are a match to TRBD1. The V gene's germline CDR1 is SNHLY and CDR2 FYNNEI. V dropped 6 bases and J dropped 0; count of bases not matched to a gene: 6. This CDR3 has 16 residues.

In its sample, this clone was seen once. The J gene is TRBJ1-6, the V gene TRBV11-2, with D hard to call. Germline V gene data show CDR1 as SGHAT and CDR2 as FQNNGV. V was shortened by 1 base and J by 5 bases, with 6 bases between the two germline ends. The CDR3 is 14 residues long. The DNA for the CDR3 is TGTGCCAGCAGCTTAGTACAGAATAATTCACCCCTCCACTTT. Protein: CASSLVQNNSPLHF.

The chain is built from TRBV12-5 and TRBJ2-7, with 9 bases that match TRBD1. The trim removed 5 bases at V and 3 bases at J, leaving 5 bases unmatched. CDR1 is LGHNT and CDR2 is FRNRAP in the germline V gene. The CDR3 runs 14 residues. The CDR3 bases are TGTGCTAGTGGTCCGGGGACAGGGAACTACGAGCAGTACTTC. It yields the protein CASGPGTGNYEQYF.

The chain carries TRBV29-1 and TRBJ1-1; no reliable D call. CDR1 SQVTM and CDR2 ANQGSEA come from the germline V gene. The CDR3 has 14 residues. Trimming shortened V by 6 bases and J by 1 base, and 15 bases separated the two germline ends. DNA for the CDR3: TGCAGCGTCCGCGTCGCGATTCAGAACACTGAAGCTTTCTTT. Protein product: CSVRVAIQNTEAFF.

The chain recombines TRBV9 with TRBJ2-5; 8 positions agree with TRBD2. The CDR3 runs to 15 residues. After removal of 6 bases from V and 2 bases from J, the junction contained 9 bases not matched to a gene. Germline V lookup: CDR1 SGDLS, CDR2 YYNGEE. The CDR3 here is CASTSRGGPQETQYF. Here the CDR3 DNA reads TGTGCCAGCACCTCACGGGGGGGCCCGCAAGAGACCCAGTACTTC. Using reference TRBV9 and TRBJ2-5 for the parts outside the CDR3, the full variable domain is DSGVTQTPKHLITATGQRVTLRCSPRSGDLSVYWYQQSLDQGLQFLIQYYNGEERAKGNILERFSAQQFPDLHSELNLSSLELGDSALYFCASTSRGGPQETQYFGPGTRLLVL.

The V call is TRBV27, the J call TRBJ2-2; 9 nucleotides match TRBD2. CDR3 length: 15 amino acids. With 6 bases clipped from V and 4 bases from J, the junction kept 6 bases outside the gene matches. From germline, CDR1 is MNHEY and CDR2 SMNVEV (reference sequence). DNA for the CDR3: TGTGCCAGCAGAGTAGCGGGGGAGGGCACCGGGGAGCTGTTTTTT. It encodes CASRVAGEGTGELFF.